The rows below give T cell receptor beta chains drawn from one sample of a study of control samples from healthy donors and cancer patients. Using immunoSEQ multiplex PCR, the repertoire was profiled, and TCRdb retains in-frame clones only, with some absent. The profile shows around 45,000 clones, over 65% of them singletons. Sequencing was performed on formalin-fixed, paraffin-embedded tissue. The source of these receptors is a male donor with melanoma. CDR3s include the opening cysteine and the closing phenylalanine or tryptophan. D genes are given only for firm matches. Clone size is given for some rows only: seen once, a few or many times, or a class if the clone is expanded.

d_call	v_call	j_call	clone_size	cdr3_nt	cdr3_aa
NA	TRBV6-1	TRBJ2-1	NA	TGTGCCAGCAGTGCACTCCAGACACACTCCTACAATGAGCAGTTCTTC	CASSALQTHSYNEQFF
TRBD2	TRBV5-1	TRBJ2-1	NA	TGCGCCAGCAACACGGGACTAGCGGGTTCCAATGAGCAGTTCTTC	CASNTGLAGSNEQFF
TRBD2	TRBV5-4	TRBJ2-1	once	TGTGCCAGCAGCTTGGGAGGACTAGCGGCTGACAATGAGCAGTTCTTC	CASSLGGLAADNEQFF
TRBD1	TRBV25-1	TRBJ2-5	few	TGTGCCAGCGGGGACAGGAACGTACAAGAGACCCAGTACTTC	CASGDRNVQETQYF
NA	TRBV9	TRBJ2-3	NA	TGTGCCAGCAGCGTAGGCTCCAGCACAGATACGCAGTATTTT	CASSVGSSTDTQYF
NA	TRBV30	TRBJ2-1	NA	TGTGCCTGGAGCCGACTTCGGTCGGGAAGGGGTGAGCAGTTCTTC	CAWSRLRSGRGEQFF
NA	TRBV7-2	TRBJ2-3	NA	TGTGCCAGCAGCTTAGTTAGTTCCCCTACGCAGTATTTT	CASSLVSSPTQYF
TRBD1	TRBV25-1	TRBJ2-6	NA	TGTGCCAGCAGTGAGGTATCACAGGGGGGCTCTGGGGCCAACGTCCTGACTTTC	CASSEVSQGGSGANVLTF
TRBD1	TRBV30	TRBJ2-5	NA	TGTGCCTGGAGTCGGGACAGACAAGAGACCCAGTACTTC	CAWSRDRQETQYF
TRBD2	TRBV11-3	TRBJ2-1	NA	TGTGCCAGCAGCTTAGAGGGGACTAGCGGGAGGAAGTCTTACAATGAGCAGTTCTTC	CASSLEGTSGRKSYNEQFF
NA	TRBV6-2/TRBV6-3	TRBJ2-5	NA	TGTGCCAGCAGCCTATTCGAGACCCAGTACTTC	CASSLFETQYF
NA	TRBV10-3	TRBJ1-1	NA	TGTGCCATCAGTGAGTATATCAACACTGAAGCTTTCTTT	CAISEYINTEAFF
TRBD2	TRBV24-1	TRBJ2-1	NA	TGTGCCACCAGTGGGGGGACTACCAATGAGCAGTTCTTC	CATSGGTTNEQFF
NA	TRBV30	TRBJ1-2	NA	TGTGCCTGGACCAGAGGGGGTCTTAACTATGGCTACACCTTC	CAWTRGGLNYGYTF
NA	TRBV15	TRBJ2-1	NA	TGTGCCACCAGCAGATCGGATGTCTATGAGCAGTTCTTC	CATSRSDVYEQFF
NA	TRBV28	TRBJ1-5	NA	TGTGCCAGTACCGGGACACATAGCAATCAGCCCCAGCATTTT	CASTGTHSNQPQHF
NA	TRBV19	TRBJ1-5	once	TGTGCCAGTAGTACAAATAACTATCAGCCCCAGCATTTT	CASSTNNYQPQHF
TRBD2	TRBV2	TRBJ2-3	NA	TGTGCCAGCTTCAGGACTAGCGGATCAGATACGCAGTATTTT	CASFRTSGSDTQYF
NA	TRBV27	TRBJ2-2	NA	TGTGCCAGCAGTTCCCCGGCCGGGGAGCTGTTTTTT	CASSSPAGELFF
NA	TRBV7-6	TRBJ2-5	NA	TGTGCCAGCAGCCACCCGTCGGGCAGAGGAGTGAGGGAGACCCAGTACTTC	CASSHPSGRGVRETQYF
NA	TRBV2	TRBJ2-3	NA	TGTGCCAGCATCCCCAACGGAGGGAGCACAGATACGCAGTATTTT	CASIPNGGSTDTQYF
NA	TRBV12-3/TRBV12-4	TRBJ2-2	once	TGTGCCAGCAGACAAACCAGGGGGGAGCTGTTTTTT	CASRQTRGELFF
NA	TRBV7-3	TRBJ2-3	NA	TGTGCCAGCAGCTTAGGACGAGCAGATACGCAGTATTTT	CASSLGRADTQYF
NA	TRBV12-3/TRBV12-4	TRBJ1-2	NA	TGTGCCAGCAGTTACATCTCTAACTATGGCTACACCTTC	CASSYISNYGYTF
TRBD1	TRBV28	TRBJ1-2	NA	TGTGCTAGCAGCCTCTATACGGGACAGGGGGGCGATGGCTACACCTTC	CASSLYTGQGGDGYTF
TRBD2	TRBV14	TRBJ2-5	NA	TGTGCCAGCAGCCAGACTAGCGGGACGGTAAAGACCCAGTACTTC	CASSQTSGTVKTQYF
TRBD1	TRBV7-9	TRBJ2-7	NA	TGTGCCAGCAGCTTATCTGGACAGGGGAAAGAGCAGTACTTC	CASSLSGQGKEQYF
TRBD2	TRBV27	TRBJ2-1	few	TGTGCCAGCAGCCGCGCGGGACTAGCGGGGGGTAAGCAGTTCTTC	CASSRAGLAGGKQFF
NA	TRBV6-5	TRBJ1-5	NA	TGTGCCAGCAGTTACTCTGGGGGCGTAAATCAGCCCCAGCATTTT	CASSYSGGVNQPQHF
NA	TRBV11-2	TRBJ2-7	NA	TGTGCCAGCAGCTCCCCCCGGCGGACACCCTACGAGCAGTACTTC	CASSSPRRTPYEQYF
NA	TRBV27	TRBJ2-2	NA	TGTGCCAGCAGTTTGGGGGTTTTGCACACCGGGGAGCTGTTTTTT	CASSLGVLHTGELFF
NA	TRBV19	TRBJ1-2	NA	TGTGCCAGTAGTCCGCGCAGGGGCCAGGCGCCTCTCTATGGCTACACCTTC	CASSPRRGQAPLYGYTF
NA	TRBV7-3	TRBJ2-3	few	TGTGCCAGCAGCTTATTGCATAGCACAGATACGCAGTATTTT	CASSLLHSTDTQYF
TRBD2	TRBV10-3	TRBJ2-5	NA	TGTGCCATCAGACCTAGCGGGAGGGATCAAGAGACCCAGTACTTC	CAIRPSGRDQETQYF
NA	TRBV12-3/TRBV12-4	TRBJ2-7	few	TGTGCCAGCAGTTTAAGGGGTTCCTTCGAGCAGTACTTC	CASSLRGSFEQYF
NA	TRBV7-3	TRBJ2-1	NA	TGTGCCAGCAGCTCATCGCAGGGAAGTTTCAATGAGCAGTTCTTC	CASSSSQGSFNEQFF
NA	TRBV7-8	TRBJ2-6	NA	TGTGCCAGCAGCTTAGACGGTTTGTTAGGGGGCTCTGGGGCCAACGTCCTGACTTTC	CASSLDGLLGGSGANVLTF
NA	TRBV5-1	TRBJ1-4	NA	TGCGCCAGCAGCTTGGCGGCAGGAGAAAAACTGTTTTTT	CASSLAAGEKLFF
TRBD1	TRBV28	TRBJ1-4	NA	TGTGCCAGCAGTTCGGGGGGGACAGCGCGAATGAAAAAACTGTTTTTT	CASSSGGTARMKKLFF
TRBD2	TRBV4-2	TRBJ2-3	few	TGTGCCAGCAGCCAAGGGGCTTTAGCGGGAGAGGGAGATACGCAGTATTTT	CASSQGALAGEGDTQYF
NA	TRBV7-8	TRBJ1-6	NA	TGTGCCAGCAGCTTAGAGGCCGGGAATTCACCCCTCCACTTT	CASSLEAGNSPLHF
TRBD1	TRBV2	TRBJ1-6	NA	TGTGCCAGCAGCCAACAGGGGGCTAGAGGTTCACCCCTCCACTTT	CASSQQGARGSPLHF
NA	TRBV24-1	TRBJ2-3	few	TGTGCCACCAGTGATCCCAAGTCTGGGCATACGCAGTATTTT	CATSDPKSGHTQYF
NA	TRBV19	TRBJ2-4	once	TGTGCCAGCCGGGACATCGGGTTCGGCATTCAGTACTTC	CASRDIGFGIQYF
TRBD1	TRBV19	TRBJ1-1	NA	TGTGCCAGTTCGTCCGGGACAGGGATAAGGACTGAAGCTTTCTTT	CASSSGTGIRTEAFF
NA	TRBV6-5	TRBJ1-3	NA	TGTGCCAGCACTAGGGGTCCTGGAGGAAACACCATATATTTT	CASTRGPGGNTIYF
TRBD2	TRBV27	TRBJ2-1	few	TGTGCCAGCAGTTTATCAGGCGGGAGAGGCGAGTTCTTC	CASSLSGGRGEFF
NA	TRBV6-6	TRBJ2-2	NA	TGTGCCAGCTCTCCCCCGAACACCGGGGAGCTGTTTTTT	CASSPPNTGELFF
NA	TRBV7-8	TRBJ1-5	NA	TGTGCCAGCAGCTTAAGTGTAGGCCAGCCCCAGCATTTT	CASSLSVGQPQHF
NA	TRBV6-5	TRBJ2-7	NA	TGTGCCAGCAGCCCACTAGGTGCCTACGAGCAGTACTTC	CASSPLGAYEQYF
NA	TRBV6-1	TRBJ1-3	few	TGTGCCAGCAGTGAAACGGTAGCGGGACACACCATATATTTT	CASSETVAGHTIYF
NA	TRBV6-1	TRBJ2-7	NA	TGTGCCAGCAGTGAAGGAGGGGGGCAGTACTTC	CASSEGGGQYF
NA	TRBV6-5	TRBJ2-2	NA	TGTGCCAGCTTTACAGGGCCCACCGGGGAGCTGTTTTTT	CASFTGPTGELFF
TRBD2	TRBV15	TRBJ2-4	NA	TGTGCCACCAGCAGTCAAATTAGCGGGAGGCCTCACATAGCCAAAAACATTCAGTACTTC	CATSSQISGRPHIAKNIQYF
NA	TRBV21-1	TRBJ1-1	NA	TGTGCCAGCAGGGATGCAGGGCAAACTGAAGCTTTCTTT	CASRDAGQTEAFF
NA	TRBV5-1	TRBJ2-7	NA	TGCGCCAGCAGCGCCGGGGGGCGCCTCTACGAGCAGTACTTC	CASSAGGRLYEQYF
TRBD2	TRBV19	TRBJ2-1	few	TGTGCCAGTAGTATCGGGGGTAGCGGGAGCGGGCAGTTCTTC	CASSIGGSGSGQFF